A single T cell receptor beta chain is shown here with its context. What it binds is not known. This sample stems from a study of cytomegalovirus exposure and HLA in healthy donors. Overall study context: When 350 to 500 donors were genotyped, just over 80% of them were found to fall in the Caucasian-associated ancestry cluster. Study results and caveats: Later analysis demonstrated an association between a missense DCLRE1C variant and TCR beta V- and J-gene trimming. A highly shared variant cluster was judged a likely technical artifact.

From germline, CDR1 is LNHDA and CDR2 SQIVND (reference sequence). The CDR3 totals 15 residues. Trimming left V 5 bases short and J 1 base short, with 15 bases between. Primers included in the PCR were 60 Vbeta and 13 Jbeta primers. Assay: immunoSEQ multiplex PCR; the TCRdb copy retains only in-frame clones and omits some. The table lists some 80,000 clones, 62% of them singletons. The clonotype was recovered from a male donor in good health and CMV-seropositive. The specimen sequenced was PBMCs. V and J are TRBV19 and TRBJ2-7, with D tentatively TRBD2 (6 bases). CDR3 sequence (DNA): TGTGCCAGTAGTCCTCCCGGGAGTAGGTCCTACGAGCAGTACTTC. Its translation is CASSPPGSRSYEQYF.